The rows below give T cell receptor beta chains drawn from one sample of a study of beta chain features in type 1 diabetes. Libraries were prepared by immunoSEQ multiplex PCR; TCRdb keeps only in-frame clonotypes and omits some of them. The table has hundreds of thousands of clones, around 12% seen once. Sequencing was performed on naive CD4+ T cells from blood. These receptors all come from a woman under 30 with type 1 diabetes. Both conserved end residues are part of each CDR3. The D gene is left open where the match is weak. Clone size, where shown, is once, few, many, or a class for clones that have expanded.

D,J,size,V,DNA,CDR3
TRBD1,TRBJ2-4,NA,TRBV18,TGTGCCAGCTCACCCCCCGGGACAGGAGGGAGCATTCAGTACTTC,CASSPPGTGGSIQYF
NA,TRBJ1-1,NA,TRBV30,TGTGCCTGGTCCCCGGGTAGCCCTGAAGCTTTCTTT,CAWSPGSPEAFF
TRBD2,TRBJ2-5,NA,TRBV30,TGTGCCTGGACTGGCGGGGGAGAGACCCAGTACTTC,CAWTGGGETQYF
NA,TRBJ1-1,few,TRBV11-2,TGTGCCAGCAACGACCTACAGGGTCAGAACACTGAAGCTTTCTTT,CASNDLQGQNTEAFF
TRBD2,TRBJ2-5,few,TRBV29-1,TGCAGCGTGGGGGGGACTAGCGGGGGGCTGTACCAAGAGACCCAGTACTTC,CSVGGTSGGLYQETQYF
TRBD2,TRBJ2-2,NA,TRBV30,TGTGCCTGGTTCCCCGGACTAGCGGGAGACCCCGGGGAGCTGTTTTTT,CAWFPGLAGDPGELFF
NA,TRBJ1-2,NA,TRBV4-3,TGCGCCAGCAGCCAAGATCTGCAGGCCGTCTATGGCTACACCTTC,CASSQDLQAVYGYTF
TRBD2,TRBJ2-7,NA,TRBV11-1,TGTGCCAGCAGCCAGGGACTAGCCTCTGCCGAGCAGTACTTC,CASSQGLASAEQYF
TRBD2,TRBJ2-7,few,TRBV30,TGTGCCTGGGGGAGGGAGACCCTTACCTACGAGCAGTACTTC,CAWGRETLTYEQYF
TRBD2,TRBJ2-3,few,TRBV29-1,TGCAGCGTTGGGCCTAGCGGGGCCGGGCATACGCAGTATTTT,CSVGPSGAGHTQYF
NA,TRBJ2-1,few,TRBV7-9,TGTGCCAGCAGCCTGCGGGCTGAGCAGTTCTTC,CASSLRAEQFF
TRBD1,TRBJ1-2,NA,TRBV5-1,TGCGCCAGCAGCTCCACGGGACAGGGCGGAGGCTACACCTTC,CASSSTGQGGGYTF
NA,TRBJ1-6,NA,TRBV5-6,TGTGCCAGCAGCTTGAGATTGGCGGATTCACCCCTCCACTTT,CASSLRLADSPLHF
NA,TRBJ2-3,NA,TRBV7-2,TGTGCCAGCAGCTTATCGGTGGGACACACAGATACGCAGTATTTT,CASSLSVGHTDTQYF
TRBD1,TRBJ1-1,few,TRBV7-9,TGTGCCAGCAGCTTGAACAGGGGGAACACTGAAGCTTTCTTT,CASSLNRGNTEAFF
TRBD1,TRBJ1-2,NA,TRBV5-4,TGTGCCAGCAGCTTGGAGGGGGCGTGGGGCTACACCTTC,CASSLEGAWGYTF
TRBD2,TRBJ2-1,NA,TRBV5-6,TGTGCCAGCAGCCCCCGCAACGGGGGGTACAATGAGCAGTTCTTC,CASSPRNGGYNEQFF
TRBD2,TRBJ2-1,NA,TRBV6-1,TGTGCCAGCAGTGAACGGCCTAGCGGGGGCAATGAGCAGTTCTTC,CASSERPSGGNEQFF
NA,TRBJ1-6,NA,TRBV6-1,TGTGCCACCAAAAGGGGTGTCGGTTCACCCCTCCACTTT,CATKRGVGSPLHF
TRBD2,TRBJ2-1,few,TRBV28,TGTGCCAGCGGCCCGGGCGGGAGCTCCTACAATGAGCAGTTCTTC,CASGPGGSSYNEQFF
NA,TRBJ2-7,few,TRBV5-1,TGCGCCAGCTCGACAGGTAACGGGGAGCAGTACTTC,CASSTGNGEQYF
TRBD2,TRBJ2-1,NA,TRBV29-1,TGCAGCGTTCCCGGGACTAGCGGGAGGGAGAGGTACAATGAGCAGTTCTTC,CSVPGTSGRERYNEQFF